These 6 T cell receptor beta chains were sequenced from one sample in a study of Tregs in tolerant kidney transplant recipients. Assay: immunoSEQ multiplex PCR; the TCRdb copy retains only in-frame clones and omits some. This table has about 240,000 clones, 65% to 85% appearing once. The sequenced sample was CD4+ T cells from blood. The receptors were sampled from a human donor in good health.

This clone has more than one count but fewer than ten. V is TRBV5-1 and J is TRBJ2-2; tentatively, D is TRBD1 or TRBD2 (6 bases each). Looked up from germline, CDR1 is SGHRS and CDR2 is YFSETQ. With 4 bases removed from V and 1 base from J, the gap between germline ends came to 11 bases. CDR3 size: 15 residues. The CDR3 sequence: CASSPGGGNTGELFF. CDR3 coding DNA: TGCGCCAGCAGCCCCGGGGGCGGGAACACCGGGGAGCTGTTTTTT.

The CDR3, as DNA: TGTGCCAGCAGTCTGCCGGGACTAGCGGGTTACAATGAGCAGTTCTTC. Protein: CASSLPGLAGYNEQFF. The chain has TRBV2 and TRBJ2-1; TRBD2 agrees at 12 bases. The V and J ends lost 5 bases and 4 bases, in that order; junction bases with no gene match: 6. This CDR3 region has 16 residues. Germline lookup yields CDR1 SNHLY and CDR2 FYNNEI.

Here the CDR3 reads CASKAATSYEQYF. The CDR3 DNA reads as TGTGCCAGTAAGGCAGCAACCTCCTACGAGCAGTACTTC. The chain links TRBV19 to TRBJ2-7, with D unclear. The CDR3 contains 13 residues. V shed 7 bases and J shed 0 bases, with 10 bases lying between them. Germline CDR1 reads LNHDA; CDR2 reads SQIVND (reference sequence).

V and J are TRBV5-3 and TRBJ2-3; 9 bases agree with TRBD1. TRBV5-3 qualifies as an ORF whose function is uncertain. V shed 4 bases, J shed 11 bases, and the junction held 17 bases outside the gene matches. This CDR3 has 16 residues. In DNA form, the CDR3 reads TGTGCCAGAAGCCTTCCGACCGGGACAGGGAAGGACCGGCAGTATTTT. It codes for CARSLPTGTGKDRQYF.

The chain couples TRBV7-9 to TRBJ2-2, with TRBD1 matching 7 bases. The CDR3 has 15 amino acids. Germline CDR1 is SEHNR and CDR2 is FQNEAQ (reference sequence). The junction had 3 bases not matched to a gene; V was cut back by 5 bases and J by 0 bases. DNA of the CDR3: TGTGCCAGCAGCCCGGGGACAGCGAACACCGGGGAGCTGTTTTTT. Protein: CASSPGTANTGELFF.

V is TRBV20-1 and J is TRBJ2-1; D might be TRBD2 (5 bases). V was trimmed by 3 bases and J by 9 bases, leaving 9 bases between them. The CDR3 totals 11 residues. Germline CDR1 and CDR2: DFQATT and SNEGSKA (reference sequence). DNA for the CDR3: TGCAGTGCTAGCCGGGGTACTGAGCAGTTCTTC. Its translation is CSASRGTEQFF.